These T cell receptor beta chains were read from a single sample in a study of cytomegalovirus exposure and HLA in healthy donors. Method: immunoSEQ multiplex PCR; TCRdb's copy keeps in-frame clones and lacks some. The sample contains around 88,000 clones, about three quarters of which appear only once. The sequenced sample consisted of PBMCs. These receptors were taken from a man aged 50 or older in good health and CMV-seropositive. CDR3s include the opening cysteine and the closing phenylalanine or tryptophan. D genes are given only for firm matches. The size of a clone is reported for some rows only, either as once, few or many, or as a class for expanded clones.

J gene	V gene	D gene	clone size	CDR3 DNA	CDR3 protein
TRBJ2-5	TRBV18	NA	NA	TGTGCCAGCTCAAAACTGTTAGAAGAGACCCAGTACTTC	CASSKLLEETQYF
TRBJ2-7	TRBV5-6	NA	NA	TGTGCCAGCAGCTTTACAGGGAGTGGGCAGTACTTC	CASSFTGSGQYF
TRBJ2-7	TRBV15	NA	NA	TGTGCCACCAGTTATCTAGCCGAGCAGTACTTC	CATSYLAEQYF
TRBJ2-3	TRBV6-1	TRBD2	NA	TGTGCCAGCAGTGAAACGAGCGGGGGGGACACAGATACGCAGTATTTT	CASSETSGGDTDTQYF
TRBJ2-1	TRBV7-2	TRBD1	few	TGTGCCAGCAGCGCCAGGGGGAATGAGCAGTTCTTC	CASSARGNEQFF
TRBJ2-1	TRBV7-2	TRBD2	NA	TGTGCCAGCAGCCGACTAGCGGGGGGTGTCGATGAGCAGTTCTTC	CASSRLAGGVDEQFF
TRBJ2-7	TRBV19	TRBD2	few	TGTGCCAGTCGTAGCGGGGGCTACGAGCAGTACTTC	CASRSGGYEQYF
TRBJ2-7	TRBV28	NA	once	TGTGCCAGCAGTTTCCCACACACCTACGAGCAGTACTTC	CASSFPHTYEQYF
TRBJ2-7	TRBV29-1	NA	NA	TGCAGCGTGACAGAGCCCTCCTACGAGCAGTACTTC	CSVTEPSYEQYF
TRBJ1-2	TRBV29-1	NA	NA	TGCAGCGTTGAAGTACAGGGCCCCTATGGCTACACCTTC	CSVEVQGPYGYTF
TRBJ2-3	TRBV5-8	TRBD1	NA	TGTGCCAGCAGCTTGGGACAGGGTTCCACAGATACGCAGTATTTT	CASSLGQGSTDTQYF
TRBJ1-2	TRBV5-8	NA	NA	TGTGCCAGCAGGGGGGGGGCAGCGCCTATTAAAGATGGCTACACCTTC	CASRGGAAPIKDGYTF
TRBJ2-1	TRBV4-3	NA	few	TGCGCCAGCAGCCTTGGCGAGCGGTACAATGAGCAGTTCTTC	CASSLGERYNEQFF
TRBJ1-5	TRBV7-9	NA	NA	TGTGCCAGCAGCTCCCGGGGGGACGCTTGGGATCAGCCCCAGCATTTT	CASSSRGDAWDQPQHF
TRBJ2-2	TRBV2	NA	NA	TGTGCCAGCAGGCGGGACAGCTCAAGAGCAACCGGGGAGCTGTTTTTT	CASRRDSSRATGELFF
TRBJ1-2	TRBV29-1	NA	few	TGCAGCGCCCAAGCAGGTTTCAGTAACTATGGCTACACCTTC	CSAQAGFSNYGYTF
TRBJ2-1	TRBV10-3	TRBD1	NA	TGTGCCATAACGACAGGGGGTCACAATGAGCAGTTCTTC	CAITTGGHNEQFF
TRBJ2-2	TRBV6-4	NA	NA	TGTGCCAGCAGTGACTCCTCGTACGGGGAGCTGTTTTTT	CASSDSSYGELFF
TRBJ2-2	TRBV4-3	NA	few	TGCGCCAGCAGCCAAGATCGGACCCGGGGAGGATTCCCTGGGGAGCTGTTTTTT	CASSQDRTRGGFPGELFF
TRBJ2-2	TRBV29-1	TRBD1	few	TGCAGCATCAGAGGGACAGGGGTGAGCACCGGGGAGCTGTTTTTT	CSIRGTGVSTGELFF
TRBJ1-1	TRBV5-5	NA	NA	TGTGCCAGCAGCGTGACGGGGAACACTGAAGCTTTCTTT	CASSVTGNTEAFF
TRBJ1-1	TRBV28	NA	NA	TGTGCCAGCTTCGCAGGGGTGAGTACTGAAGCTTTCTTT	CASFAGVSTEAFF
TRBJ2-5	TRBV30	NA	NA	TGTGCCTGGAAGGCCCAGGGGTGGATAGAGACCCAGTACTTC	CAWKAQGWIETQYF
TRBJ2-5	TRBV10-3	TRBD2	NA	TGTGCCATCAGTGGCCGACGGGGGGAGGAAAAAGAGACCCAGTACTTC	CAISGRRGEEKETQYF
TRBJ2-3	TRBV5-4	NA	NA	TGTGCCAGCAGCCCGGGCGGGGAACACACAGATACGCAGTATTTT	CASSPGGEHTDTQYF
TRBJ1-2	TRBV5-6	NA	NA	TGTGCCAGCAGCTTGGTTGCAGGGCACATTACCTTC	CASSLVAGHITF
TRBJ1-5	TRBV28	TRBD1	NA	TGTGCCAGCAGTTCATTGGGACAGGAACCCTCATTCAATCAGCCCCAGCATTTT	CASSSLGQEPSFNQPQHF
TRBJ1-2	TRBV7-2	TRBD1	NA	TGTGCCAGCAGCCCACCGGACAGGTTTTATGGCTACACCTTC	CASSPPDRFYGYTF
TRBJ2-7	TRBV7-9	TRBD2	NA	TGTGCCAGCAGCTGGGGAGGGCCTTACTCCTACGAGCAGTACTTC	CASSWGGPYSYEQYF
TRBJ2-2	TRBV7-2	NA	NA	TGTGCCAGCAGCTTAGCCTCTTGGAACACCGGGGAGCTGTTTTTT	CASSLASWNTGELFF
TRBJ2-5	TRBV13	TRBD2	NA	TGTGCCAGCAAGACTAGCGGGGGGAACGGGGAGACCCAGTACTTC	CASKTSGGNGETQYF
TRBJ2-3	TRBV5-1	TRBD1	NA	TGCGCCAGCAGCCATGGACAGGGCACGCAGTATTTT	CASSHGQGTQYF
TRBJ1-6	TRBV6-6	TRBD1	NA	TGTGCCAGCAGTACACAGGGGAACAATTCACCCCTCCACTTT	CASSTQGNNSPLHF
TRBJ1-1	TRBV6-1	NA	few	TGTGCCAGCGGACGGGAGGGATACGCTGAAGCTTTCTTT	CASGREGYAEAFF
TRBJ2-1	TRBV11-2	TRBD1	NA	TGTGCCAGCAGCCCCGGACAGGGGCCCTACAATGAGCAGTTCTTC	CASSPGQGPYNEQFF
TRBJ1-2	TRBV5-5	NA	NA	TGTGCCAGCAGCTTGGGCAGAAACTATGGCTACACCTTC	CASSLGRNYGYTF
TRBJ1-2	TRBV4-3	NA	once	TGCGCCAGCAGCCAAGTCCCACAGGGTAATGGAGGCTACACCTTC	CASSQVPQGNGGYTF
TRBJ1-1	TRBV4-3	NA	NA	TGCGCCAGCAGCCAAGATCGGGGGTCCCCAAACACTGAAGCTTTCTTT	CASSQDRGSPNTEAFF
TRBJ2-5	TRBV7-2	NA	NA	TGTGCCAGCAGCTTAGTTGGCCGAGGCGAGACCCAGTACTTC	CASSLVGRGETQYF
TRBJ2-1	TRBV5-6	TRBD2	NA	TGTGCCAGCAGCTTCCCCCCCGGAGCGGGGGGCTACAATGAGCAGTTCTTC	CASSFPPGAGGYNEQFF
TRBJ2-7	TRBV4-1	TRBD2	NA	TGCGCCAGCAGCCAATCTACCCCGGGACTAGTACCCTACGAGCAGTACTTC	CASSQSTPGLVPYEQYF
TRBJ1-2	TRBV5-6	TRBD1	NA	TGTGCCAGCAGCTTTGGACAGGGGAAGGGTGGCTACACCTTC	CASSFGQGKGGYTF
TRBJ2-7	TRBV4-1	NA	few	TGCGCCAGCAGCCAACAACAGGGCCACGAGCAGTACTTC	CASSQQQGHEQYF
TRBJ1-2	TRBV5-1	NA	NA	TGCGCCAGCAGCTTGGCCATAGGGGACTATGGCTACCCCTTC	CASSLAIGDYGYPF
TRBJ2-1	TRBV7-9	TRBD2	few	TGTGCCAGCAGCGCAACGGGGGGGCTCTTGGAGCAGTTCTTC	CASSATGGLLEQFF
TRBJ2-1	TRBV9	NA	NA	TGTGCCAGCAGCGTAGCTAACACAGGGACCTACAATGAGCAGTTCTTC	CASSVANTGTYNEQFF
TRBJ2-7	TRBV28	TRBD1	NA	TGTGCCAGCAGTCCTCCGACAGGGGGCAGTTACGAGCAGTACTTC	CASSPPTGGSYEQYF
TRBJ1-1	TRBV4-1	TRBD1	NA	TGCGCCAGCAGCCCTCGACAGGGGGCGGACACTGAAGCTTTCTTT	CASSPRQGADTEAFF
TRBJ2-7	TRBV4-3	NA	NA	TGCGCCAGCAGCCACGGGGGATCTTCCTACGAGCAGTACTTC	CASSHGGSSYEQYF
TRBJ1-1	TRBV30	NA	NA	TGTGCCTGGAGTGGGCCGGGCCGCGGGGGAGCTTTCTTT	CAWSGPGRGGAFF
TRBJ1-6	TRBV25-1	NA	NA	TGTGCCAGCAGGGGGCAGACCAAAGAATATTCACCCCTCCACTTT	CASRGQTKEYSPLHF
TRBJ2-7	TRBV6-1	TRBD2	NA	TGTGCCAGCATCTCGGGCGGGGGGGCATGTGAGCAGTACTTC	CASISGGGACEQYF
TRBJ2-3	TRBV6-5	TRBD2	NA	TGTGCCAGCAGTATAGCGGGGGGTCTAGATACGCAGTATTTT	CASSIAGGLDTQYF